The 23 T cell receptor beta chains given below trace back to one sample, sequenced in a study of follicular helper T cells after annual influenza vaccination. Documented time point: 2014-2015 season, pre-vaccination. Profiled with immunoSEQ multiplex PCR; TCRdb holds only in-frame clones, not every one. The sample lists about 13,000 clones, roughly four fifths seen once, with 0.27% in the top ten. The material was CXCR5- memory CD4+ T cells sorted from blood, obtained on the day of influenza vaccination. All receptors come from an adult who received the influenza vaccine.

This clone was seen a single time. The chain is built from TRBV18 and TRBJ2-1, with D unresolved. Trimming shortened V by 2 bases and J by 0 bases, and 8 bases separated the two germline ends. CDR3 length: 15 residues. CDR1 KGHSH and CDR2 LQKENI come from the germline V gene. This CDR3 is CASSPDTISYNEQFF. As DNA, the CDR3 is TGTGCCAGCTCACCAGATACCATCTCCTACAATGAGCAGTTCTTC.

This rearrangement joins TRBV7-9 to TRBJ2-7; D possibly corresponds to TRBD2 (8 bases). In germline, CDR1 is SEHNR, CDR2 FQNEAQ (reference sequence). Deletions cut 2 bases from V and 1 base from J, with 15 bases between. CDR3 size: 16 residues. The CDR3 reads CASSLISGTASYEQYF. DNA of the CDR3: TGTGCCAGCAGCTTAATTAGCGGGACAGCATCCTACGAGCAGTACTTC. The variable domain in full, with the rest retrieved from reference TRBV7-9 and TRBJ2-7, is DTGVSQNPRHKITKRGQNVTFRCDPISEHNRLYWYRQTLGQGPEFLTYFQNEAQLEKSRLLSDRFSAERPKGSFSTLEIQRTEQGDSAMYLCASSLISGTASYEQYFGPGTRLTVT.

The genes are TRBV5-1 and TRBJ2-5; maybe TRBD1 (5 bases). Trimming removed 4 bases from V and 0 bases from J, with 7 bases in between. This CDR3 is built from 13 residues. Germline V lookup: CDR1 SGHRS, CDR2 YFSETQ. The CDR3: CASSADNQETQYF. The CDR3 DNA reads TGCGCCAGCAGCGCGGACAACCAAGAGACCCAGTACTTC.

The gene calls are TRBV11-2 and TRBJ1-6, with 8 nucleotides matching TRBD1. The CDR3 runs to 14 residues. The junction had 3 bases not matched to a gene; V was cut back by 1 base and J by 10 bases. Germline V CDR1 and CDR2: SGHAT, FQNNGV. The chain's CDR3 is CASSLGRGRSPLHF. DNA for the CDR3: TGTGCCAGCAGCTTAGGCAGGGGGCGCTCACCCCTCCACTTT.

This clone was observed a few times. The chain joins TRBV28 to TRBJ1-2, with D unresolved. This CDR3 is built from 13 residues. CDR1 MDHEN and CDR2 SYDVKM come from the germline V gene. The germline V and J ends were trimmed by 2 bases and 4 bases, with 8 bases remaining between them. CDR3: CASSLPEIYGYTF. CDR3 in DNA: TGTGCCAGCAGTTTACCAGAGATCTATGGCTACACCTTC.

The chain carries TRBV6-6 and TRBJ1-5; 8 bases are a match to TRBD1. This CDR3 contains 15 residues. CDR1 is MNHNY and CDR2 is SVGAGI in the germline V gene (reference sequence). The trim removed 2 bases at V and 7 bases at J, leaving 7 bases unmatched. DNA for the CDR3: TGTGCCAGCAGTTACCGGTCAGGGGGCGACCAGCCCCAGCATTTT. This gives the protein CASSYRSGGDQPQHF.

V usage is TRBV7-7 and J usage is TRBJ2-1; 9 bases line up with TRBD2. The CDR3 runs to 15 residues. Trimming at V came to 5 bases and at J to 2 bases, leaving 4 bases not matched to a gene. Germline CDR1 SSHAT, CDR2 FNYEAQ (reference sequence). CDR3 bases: TGTGCCAGCAGCCGGAGCGGGGGGACCTACAATGAGCAGTTCTTC. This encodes CASSRSGGTYNEQFF.

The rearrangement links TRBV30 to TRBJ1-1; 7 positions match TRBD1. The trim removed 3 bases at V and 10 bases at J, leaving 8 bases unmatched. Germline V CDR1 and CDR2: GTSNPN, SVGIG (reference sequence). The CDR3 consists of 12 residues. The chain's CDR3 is CAWSRGGIGAFF. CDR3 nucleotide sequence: TGTGCCTGGAGCCGAGGGGGCATCGGAGCTTTCTTT.

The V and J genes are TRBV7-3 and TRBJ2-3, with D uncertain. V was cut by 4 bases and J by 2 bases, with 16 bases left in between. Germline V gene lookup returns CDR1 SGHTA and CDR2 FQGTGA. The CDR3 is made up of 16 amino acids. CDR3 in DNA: TGTGCCAGCAGCTCAGAGCCGGGTATAAACACAGATACGCAGTATTTT. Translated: CASSSEPGINTDTQYF.

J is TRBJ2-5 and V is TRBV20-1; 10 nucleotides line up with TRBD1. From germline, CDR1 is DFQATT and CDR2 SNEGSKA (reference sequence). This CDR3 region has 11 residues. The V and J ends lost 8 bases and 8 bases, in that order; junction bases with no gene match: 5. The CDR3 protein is CSLTGGLTQYF. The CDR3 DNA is TGCAGTCTGACAGGGGGCTTAACCCAGTACTTC.

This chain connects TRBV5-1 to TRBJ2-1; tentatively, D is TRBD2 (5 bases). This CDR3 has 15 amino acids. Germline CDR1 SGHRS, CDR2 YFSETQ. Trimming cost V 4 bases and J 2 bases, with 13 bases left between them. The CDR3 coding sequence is TGCGCCAGCAGCCTGACGGGGAATCCCTACAATGAGCAGTTCTTC. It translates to CASSLTGNPYNEQFF.

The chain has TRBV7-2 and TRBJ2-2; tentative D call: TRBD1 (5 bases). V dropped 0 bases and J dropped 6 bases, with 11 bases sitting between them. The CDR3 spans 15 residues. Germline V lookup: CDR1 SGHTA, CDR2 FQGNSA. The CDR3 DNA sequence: TGTGCCAGCAGCTTAGCTCTAATAGGGGCCGGGGAGCTGTTTTTT. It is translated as CASSLALIGAGELFF.

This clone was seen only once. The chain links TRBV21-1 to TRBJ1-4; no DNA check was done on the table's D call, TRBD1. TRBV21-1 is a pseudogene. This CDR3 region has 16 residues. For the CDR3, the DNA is TGTGCCAGCATCTGGACAGGGGGTAAGACTAATGAAAAACTGTTTTTT. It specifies CASIWTGGKTNEKLFF.

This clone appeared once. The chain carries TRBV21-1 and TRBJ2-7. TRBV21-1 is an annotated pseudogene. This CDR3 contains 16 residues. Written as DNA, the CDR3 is TGTGCCAGCAGCGCGAGCCGGGCCCACGGATCCTACGAGCAGTACTTC. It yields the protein CASSASRAHGSYEQYF.

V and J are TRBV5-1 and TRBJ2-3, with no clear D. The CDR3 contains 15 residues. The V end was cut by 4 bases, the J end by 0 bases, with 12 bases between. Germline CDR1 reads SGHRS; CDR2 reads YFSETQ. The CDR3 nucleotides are TGCGCCAGCAGCCCGGCGGATGCTAGCACAGATACGCAGTATTTT. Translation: CASSPADASTDTQYF.

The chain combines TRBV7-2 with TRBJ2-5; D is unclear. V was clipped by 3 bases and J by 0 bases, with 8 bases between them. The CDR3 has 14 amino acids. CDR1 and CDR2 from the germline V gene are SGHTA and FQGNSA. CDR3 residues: CASSLVRYQETQYF. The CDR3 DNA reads TGTGCCAGCAGCTTGGTGCGGTACCAAGAGACCCAGTACTTC.

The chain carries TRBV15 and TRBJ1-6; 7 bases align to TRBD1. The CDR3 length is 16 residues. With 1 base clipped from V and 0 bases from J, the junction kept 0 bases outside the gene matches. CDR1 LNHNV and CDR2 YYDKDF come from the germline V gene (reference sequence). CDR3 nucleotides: TGTGCCACCAGCAGAGGGACAGGCTCCTATAATTCACCCCTCCACTTT. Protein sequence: CATSRGTGSYNSPLHF.

The CDR3 DNA follows: TGTGCCTGGAGGGTCGGGAGGGGTATAAACACCATATATTTT. Amino acid sequence: CAWRVGRGINTIYF. The V call is TRBV30, the J call TRBJ1-3, with D possibly matching TRBD1 (5 bases). Germline V gene lookup returns CDR1 GTSNPN and CDR2 SVGIG (reference sequence). The CDR3 is 14 amino acids. V was pared by 3 bases and J by 6 bases, with 15 bases between.

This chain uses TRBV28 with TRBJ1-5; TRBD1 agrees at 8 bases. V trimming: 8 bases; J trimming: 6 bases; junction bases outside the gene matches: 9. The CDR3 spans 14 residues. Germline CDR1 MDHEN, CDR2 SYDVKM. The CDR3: CASAQDRESQPQHF. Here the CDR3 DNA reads TGTGCCAGCGCGCAGGACAGGGAGAGTCAGCCCCAGCATTTT.

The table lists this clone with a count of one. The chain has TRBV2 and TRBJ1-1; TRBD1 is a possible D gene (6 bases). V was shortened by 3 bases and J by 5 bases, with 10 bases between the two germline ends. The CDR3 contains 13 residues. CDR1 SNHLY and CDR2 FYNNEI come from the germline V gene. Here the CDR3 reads CASSDRGSTEAFF. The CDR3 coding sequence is TGTGCCAGCAGTGACAGGGGATCGACTGAAGCTTTCTTT. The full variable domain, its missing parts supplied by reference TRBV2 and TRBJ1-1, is EPEVTQTPSHQVTQMGQEVILRCVPISNHLYFYWYRQILGQKVEFLVSFYNNEISEKSEIFDDQFSVERPDGSNFTLKIRSTKLEDSAMYFCASSDRGSTEAFFGQGTRLTVV.

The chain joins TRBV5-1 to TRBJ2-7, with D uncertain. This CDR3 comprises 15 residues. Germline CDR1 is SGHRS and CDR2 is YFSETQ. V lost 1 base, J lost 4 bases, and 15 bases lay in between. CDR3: CASSLRSTRPYEQYF. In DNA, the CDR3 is TGCGCCAGCAGCTTGAGGTCTACCCGACCTTACGAGCAGTACTTC.

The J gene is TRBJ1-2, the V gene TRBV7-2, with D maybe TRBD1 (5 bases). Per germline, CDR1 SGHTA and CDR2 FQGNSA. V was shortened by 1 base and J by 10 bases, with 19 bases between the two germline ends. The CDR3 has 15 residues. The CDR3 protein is CASSLVGWQEGYYTF. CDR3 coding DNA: TGTGCCAGCAGCTTAGTCGGATGGCAGGAGGGGTACTACACCTTC.

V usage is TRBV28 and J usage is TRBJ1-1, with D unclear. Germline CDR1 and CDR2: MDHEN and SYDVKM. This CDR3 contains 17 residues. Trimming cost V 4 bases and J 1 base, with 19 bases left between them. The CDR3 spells CASSSHFLDTENTEAFF. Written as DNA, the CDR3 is TGTGCCAGCAGTTCCCATTTTCTCGACACGGAGAACACTGAAGCTTTCTTT.